This T cell receptor (beta chain) is from a study of cytomegalovirus exposure and HLA in healthy donors. Per the germline V gene, CDR1 is MNHEY and CDR2 is SVGAGI. The CDR3 covers 13 residues. Healthy bone marrow donors made up the donor group. Study-wide results and caveats: Over 15,000 TCR beta sequences were associated with HLA alleles at 0.05 false discovery rate in a later analysis. Immune exposure data for these donors was limited to CMV serostatus. The authors enumerated over 150 TCR beta chains as linked to cytomegalovirus.

Primers: 60 Vbeta forward and 13 Jbeta reverse. Sequencing was performed with immunoSEQ multiplex PCR; in TCRdb, only in-frame clones are kept and a portion is missing. The sample includes under 100,000 clones, around 81% of them seen just once. This clone has only a few counts. Its antigen is unknown. At one end the junction does not follow the germline gene, possibly because of a read error. This TCR came from an older woman in good health and CMV-seropositive. The chain links TRBV6-5 to TRBJ2-3; TRBD2 might be the D (5 bases). The source material was PBMCs. CDR3 sequence: CATSVGSEDTQYF. The DNA for the CDR3 is TGTGCCACCAGTGTTGGGAGCGAAGATACGCAGTATTTT.